Presented here are 10 T cell receptor beta chains from one specimen sequenced in a study of T cell responses to AZD1222 COVID-19 vaccine. This table comes from immunoSEQ multiplex PCR, and its TCRdb copy is limited to in-frame clones, with some not included. Seen here are around 170,000 clones, 90% observed once, and the top ten hold about 1.4%. Source: peripheral blood, taken on day 0 of AZD1222 vaccination. The receptors originated from an adult in good health.

The CDR3 loop reads CASSRTGANHEQYF. The CDR3 DNA follows: TGTGCCAGCAGCCGCACAGGGGCCAACCACGAGCAGTACTTC. The chain is built from TRBV28 and TRBJ2-7, with 7 bases that match TRBD1. The CDR3 consists of 14 residues. V trimming: 6 bases; J trimming: 5 bases; junction bases outside the gene matches: 10. Germline V gene data show CDR1 as MDHEN and CDR2 as SYDVKM.

This sequence joins TRBV9 and TRBJ1-5, with a weak D call TRBD1 (6 bases). CDR1 is SGDLS and CDR2 is YYNGEE in the germline V gene. The V end lost 3 bases, the J end lost 4 bases, and 14 bases lay between the germline ends. This CDR3 has 15 residues. The CDR3 sequence is CASSAGGGRNQPQHF. CDR3 DNA sequence: TGTGCCAGCAGCGCCGGAGGGGGGCGTAATCAGCCCCAGCATTTT.

The chain links TRBV6-2 or TRBV6-3 to TRBJ1-4; no definite D call. V was shortened by 5 bases and J by 0 bases, with 13 bases between the two germline ends. Looked up from germline, CDR1 is MNHEY and CDR2 is SVGEGT. This CDR3 has 16 amino acids. The CDR3 DNA reads as TGTGCCAGCAGTATACCGGGCCTCACAACTAATGAAAAACTGTTTTTT. Amino acids: CASSIPGLTTNEKLFF.

This rearrangement joins TRBV7-2 to TRBJ1-2, with D tentatively TRBD1 (6 bases). V was clipped by 4 bases and J by 6 bases, with 12 bases between them. The CDR3 runs to 13 residues. CDR1 SGHTA and CDR2 FQGNSA come from the germline V gene. CDR3 in DNA: TGTGCCAGCAGCTCGGACAGCGGAAATGGCTACACCTTC. As protein: CASSSDSGNGYTF.

This rearrangement joins TRBV18 to TRBJ2-5, with D unclear. The CDR3 spans 15 residues. V was cut by 5 bases and J by 4 bases, with 17 bases left in between. Germline CDR1 KGHSH, CDR2 LQKENI. CDR3 loop: CASSSRVGAVETQYF. Here the CDR3 DNA reads TGTGCCAGCTCATCACGCGTGGGTGCTGTAGAGACCCAGTACTTC.

The chain combines TRBV7-9 with TRBJ2-6; D is unclear. V lost 1 base and J 1 base, leaving 5 bases between the germline ends. The germline V gene has CDR1 SEHNR and CDR2 FQNEAQ (reference sequence). CDR3 length: 15 residues. The CDR3 DNA reads as TGTGCCAGCAGCTTAGGAGTGTCTGGGGCCAACGTCCTGACTTTC. This sequence encodes CASSLGVSGANVLTF.

The V call is TRBV28, the J call TRBJ2-3, with 7 bases that match TRBD2. V was clipped by 7 bases and J by 0 bases; unmatched bases: 4. The CDR3 sequence is 14 residues long. Germline values: CDR1 MDHEN, CDR2 SYDVKM. The CDR3 loop reads CASTSGGSTDTQYF. CDR3 nucleotide sequence: TGTGCCAGCACGTCGGGGGGTAGCACAGATACGCAGTATTTT.

The CDR3 DNA sequence: TGTGCCAGCAACGGGGGGTCGGGACAGCCCCAGCATTTT. Translating it yields CASNGGSGQPQHF. V is TRBV7-9 and J is TRBJ1-5; D may be TRBD1 (5 bases). This CDR3 has 13 residues. Between the trimmed V and J ends, which lost 7 bases and 7 bases, there was a span of 14 bases. Germline loops: CDR1 SEHNR, CDR2 FQNEAQ (reference sequence).

The rearrangement links TRBV28 to TRBJ1-2; no clear D. CDR1 and CDR2 from the germline V gene are MDHEN and SYDVKM. Trimming shortened V by 8 bases and J by 8 bases, and 9 bases separated the two germline ends. There are 10 residues in the CDR3. The CDR3 DNA is TGTGCCAGCCTGGGTGGAGGCTACACCTTC. Amino acids: CASLGGGYTF.

J is TRBJ1-1 and V is TRBV23-1; D possibly corresponds to TRBD1 (5 bases). TRBV23-1 is given ORF status, its function remaining uncertain. Trimming removed 0 bases at V and 7 bases at J, with 15 bases between. The CDR3 sequence is 15 residues long. The CDR3 sequence: CASSQSMGRVLEAFF. In DNA, the CDR3 is TGCGCCAGCAGTCAATCGATGGGACGCGTCCTTGAAGCTTTCTTT.